The T cell receptor beta chain under discussion was sequenced for a study of blood T cell repertoires in COVID-19. Assay: immunoSEQ multiplex PCR; the TCRdb copy retains only in-frame clones and omits some. Counted here are around 80,000 clones, around 83% occurring once; the ten biggest clones make up approximately 8.7%. Trimming took off 4 bases at V and 5 bases at J, with 13 bases between the two ends. The germline V gene has CDR1 SGHRS and CDR2 YFSETQ. The CDR3 totals 13 residues. The TCR originated in a human donor in a cohort sampled during active COVID-19. The V and J genes are TRBV5-1 and TRBJ2-7, with D uncertain. The sample consisted of peripheral blood. This CDR3 reads CASSPPWAHEQYF. CDR3 DNA sequence: TGCGCCAGCAGCCCACCATGGGCCCACGAGCAGTACTTC.